The 15 T cell receptor beta chains below were found in one sample sequenced in a study of early T cells in non-severe SARS-CoV-2 infection. MiXCR, run by TCRdb on the 5' RACE reads, gives a single entry per CDR3 protein. The sample records approximately 71,000 distinct CDR3 sequences, roughly 12% being singletons. The material was whole blood, obtained at baseline. All receptors derive from an adult who was a healthcare worker with PCR-confirmed SARS-CoV-2 infection or an uninfected control (not recorded which).

The rearrangement uses TRBV6-5 and TRBJ2-2, with D perhaps matching TRBD1 (5 bases). There are 14 residues in the CDR3. CDR1 is MNHEY and CDR2 is SVGAGI in the germline V gene. V gave up 9 bases and J gave up 0 bases, with 11 bases separating them. The CDR3 region has the DNA TGTGCCAGTGCCCAGGGCGCGAACACCGGGGAGCTGTTTTTT. It translates to CASAQGANTGELFF.

This clonotype has a count of ten or more. The chain joins TRBV20-1 to TRBJ1-2, with D hard to call. The germline V gene encodes CDR1 DFQATT and CDR2 SNEGSKA (reference sequence). V lost 6 bases to trimming and J lost 0 bases, with 14 bases between them. This CDR3 spans 14 amino acids. CDR3 amino acids: CSAPPVEANYGYTF. The CDR3 DNA sequence: TGCAGTGCACCCCCGGTGGAGGCTAACTATGGCTACACCTTC.

The rearrangement links TRBV7-2 to TRBJ2-1, with 12 bases fitting TRBD2. V lost 2 bases, J lost 9 bases, and 8 bases stayed unmatched. Germline CDR1 and CDR2: SGHTA and FQGNSA. The CDR3 is 16 amino acids. As DNA, the CDR3 is TGTGCCAGCAGCTTATCTAGCGGGGGGGCCGGCGGTGAGCAGTTCTTC. Amino acid sequence: CASSLSSGGAGGEQFF.

This clonotype was seen repeatedly, ten times or more. The chain uses TRBV7-9 and TRBJ2-1; 7 nucleotides match TRBD2. V trimming: 6 bases; J trimming: 6 bases; junction bases outside the gene matches: 5. The germline gives CDR1 SEHNR, CDR2 FQNEAQ (reference sequence). This CDR3 is 13 amino acids long. The CDR3 nucleotides are TGTGCCAGCAGTTCTCCGGGGGGCAATGAGCAGTTCTTC. It specifies CASSSPGGNEQFF.

The chain combines TRBV20-1 with TRBJ1-4; 7 bases match TRBD1. This CDR3 region has 14 residues. The germline V gene has CDR1 DFQATT and CDR2 SNEGSKA (reference sequence). The junction had 3 bases not matched to a gene; V was cut back by 2 bases and J by 3 bases. DNA of the CDR3: TGCAGTGCTAGACAGGGGGGGCCTAATGAAAAACTGTTTTTT. Amino acid sequence: CSARQGGPNEKLFF.

This chain uses TRBV3-1 with TRBJ1-2, with D perhaps TRBD1 (6 bases). CDR3 length: 14 residues. The V end was cut by 4 bases, the J end by 6 bases, with 15 bases between. CDR1 is LGHDT, CDR2 YNNKEL, per germline (reference sequence). The DNA of the CDR3 is TGTGCCAGCAGCCCTCTAGGGGGGGAAGATGGCTACACCTTC. It codes for CASSPLGGEDGYTF.

The rearrangement uses TRBV5-5 and TRBJ2-7, with D perhaps being TRBD1 or TRBD2 (5 bases each). V gave up 3 bases and J gave up 0 bases, with 13 bases separating them. CDR1 and CDR2 (germline): SGHKS, YYEKEE (reference sequence). The CDR3 is 15 residues long. CDR3 sequence (DNA): TGTGCCAGCAGCTCCCGGGACGGAAGCTCCTACGAGCAGTACTTC. This encodes CASSSRDGSSYEQYF.

This clonotype appeared many times. The rearrangement uses TRBV12-3 or TRBV12-4 and TRBJ2-5, with 9 bases that match TRBD1. Trimming took 4 bases from V and 4 from J; bases not matched to a gene: 7. The CDR3 covers 15 residues. Here the CDR3 DNA reads TGTGCCAGCAGTTCCTCATTGGACAGGGGAGAGACCCAGTACTTC. This codes for CASSSSLDRGETQYF.

This clonotype was found a few times. The chain carries TRBV20-1 and TRBJ2-5; D may be TRBD1 or TRBD2 (6 bases each). Trimming cost V 4 bases and J 5 bases, with 20 bases left between them. The CDR3 has 15 residues. In germline, CDR1 is DFQATT, CDR2 SNEGSKA (reference sequence). Here the CDR3 reads CSATLGGTSRETQYF. CDR3 DNA: TGCAGTGCTACCTTAGGGGGGACTTCGAGGGAGACCCAGTACTTC.

The table lists this clonotype with a few counts. The chain is built from TRBV9 and TRBJ2-1; D is perhaps TRBD1 or TRBD2 (6 bases each). CDR1 and CDR2 from the germline V gene are SGDLS and YYNGEE. Trimming shortened V by 0 bases and J by 9 bases, and 16 bases separated the two germline ends. The CDR3 has 15 amino acids. CDR3 sequence (DNA): TGTGCCAGCAGCGTAGGAGGGGGGAGGACATTTGAGCAGTTCTTC. As protein: CASSVGGGRTFEQFF.

V gene TRBV6-5 combines with J gene TRBJ1-1, with 7 bases lining up with TRBD1. The CDR3 is 15 amino acids. CDR1 MNHEY and CDR2 SVGAGI come from the germline V gene. Trimming took 5 bases from V and 6 from J; bases not matched to a gene: 12. CDR3 protein: CASSRRTGAVPEAFF. In nucleotides, the CDR3 is TGTGCCAGCAGTCGTAGAACAGGGGCCGTGCCTGAAGCTTTCTTT.

This chain connects TRBV7-9 to TRBJ2-5; 9 bases match TRBD2. The CDR3 extends over 14 amino acids. V was pared by 5 bases and J by 4 bases, with 5 bases of the junction left unmatched. Germline-derived CDR1 and CDR2 are SEHNR and FQNEAQ (reference sequence). The CDR3 sequence: CASSQRREGETQYF. The CDR3, as DNA: TGTGCCAGCAGCCAGCGGCGGGAGGGAGAGACCCAGTACTTC.

The J gene is TRBJ2-1, the V gene TRBV14; D is uncertain. Per germline, CDR1 SGHDN and CDR2 FVKESK. The CDR3 spans 15 residues. Deletions cut 1 base from V and 0 bases from J, with 7 bases between. The DNA for the CDR3 is TGTGCCAGCAGCCAAGCATCTAGCTCCTACAATGAGCAGTTCTTC. Amino acid sequence: CASSQASSSYNEQFF. The whole variable domain, filled in from reference TRBV14 and TRBJ2-1, reads EAGVTQFPSHSVIEKGQTVTLRCDPISGHDNLYWYRRVMGKEIKFLLHFVKESKQDESGMPNNRFLAERTGGTYSTLKVQPAELEDSGVYFCASSQASSSYNEQFFGPGTRLTVL.

The V gene is TRBV7-9, the J gene TRBJ2-7; D is possibly TRBD1 (6 bases). V lost 5 bases and J lost 7, with 12 bases in between. Germline CDR1 is SEHNR and CDR2 is FQNEAQ (reference sequence). The CDR3 spans 12 residues. DNA of the CDR3: TGTGCCAGCAGCCGGACAGCCTCTGAGCAGTACTTC. Translated, it gives CASSRTASEQYF.

This clonotype was recorded at least ten times. The chain carries TRBV6-5 and TRBJ1-6; 9 bases are shared with TRBD1. V trimming: 0 bases; J trimming: 7 bases; junction bases outside the gene matches: 1. CDR1 is MNHEY and CDR2 is SVGAGI in the germline V gene. CDR3 size: 15 residues. The CDR3, as DNA: TGTGCCAGCAGTTACTCGGGACAGGGCAATTCACCCCTCCACTTT. Translation: CASSYSGQGNSPLHF.